The clone carrying this T cell receptor (beta chain) showed up just once. The junction and the germline gene differ at one end; a read error may be behind it. These data belong to a study of tumor-infiltrating lymphocytes in primary liver carcinoma. The length of the CDR3 is 14 residues. The germline gives CDR1 SGHDN, CDR2 FVKESK. Priming with a constant-region primer yielded TCR beta cDNA from roughly 0.45 ug total RNA. ARM-PCR was slightly modified, and three nested multiplex PCR rounds with it gave rise to the TCR beta libraries. PCR rounds one and two used TRBV1-TRBV30 forward primers with a C-beta reverse primer for around 9 cycles each. TCRdb reanalysed the multiplex PCR reads using MiXCR and keeps one entry per CDR3 protein. Seen here are 65,000 to 90,000 distinct CDR3 sequences, 60% to 75% observed once, and the top ten hold roughly 19%. The roughly 20-31 mg bulk tissue piece was not sorted before simultaneous RNA and DNA extraction. Every tumor contributed samples taken at five separate regions. Every tumor sample analyzed contained over 75% viable tumor cells.

The clonotype was recovered from a man in his forties with primary liver carcinoma and hepatitis B virus infection. The material sequenced was liver tumor tissue from sampling region 1. Subset of the sample: tumor region T1, superior pole. The chain combines TRBV14 with TRBJ2-1; D gene unclear. CDR3 loop: CASSLPPRWNEQFF. The CDR3, as DNA: TGTGCCAGCAGCCTGCCCCCCCGGTGGAATGAGCAATTCTTC.